The sequence of this TCR beta chain was determined in a study of cytomegalovirus exposure and HLA in healthy donors. This PCR relied on a set of 60 Vbeta primers and 13 Jbeta primers. TCRdb's copy holds only in-frame clones and misses some; the assay was immunoSEQ multiplex PCR. The sample has around 200,000 clones, roughly 85% seen once. Losses at the gene ends were 0 bases for V and 2 bases for J; bases not matched to a gene: 4. Germline loops: CDR1 MGHRA, CDR2 YSYEKL. This CDR3 has 16 amino acids. The origin of this receptor is a woman in her fifties or sixties in good health and CMV-seronegative. The sample was PBMCs. The genes are TRBV4-1 and TRBJ2-7; 10 bases match TRBD1. The CDR3: CASSQETTGGTYEQYF. The CDR3 nucleotides read TGCGCCAGCAGCCAAGAAACGACAGGGGGCACCTACGAGCAGTACTTC.